The next 15 T cell receptor beta chains were all read from a single sample in a study of post-analysis software for immune sequencing data. Study-wide findings and caveats: Five or six TRBV segments, TRBV5-6, TRBV5-1 and TRBV20-1 among them, were found more frequent in patients than controls.

Unique molecular identifiers featured in each of the TCR beta cDNA libraries. TCRdb independently ran MiXCR on the PCR reads; one entry per CDR3 protein. The table records roughly 400,000 distinct CDR3 sequences, over 30% of them present only once. These TCRs are of unknown antigen specificity. Sequenced material: blood. These receptors were taken from a girl aged 2-9 years with multiple sclerosis.

The genes are TRBV7-3 and TRBJ2-3; 8 positions match TRBD1. J gave up 3 bases and V 4 bases, and 6 bases lay outside the gene matches. Germline V lookup: CDR1 SGHTA, CDR2 FQGTGA. The length of the CDR3 is 15 residues. The CDR3 here is CASSSNTGGTDTQYF. The CDR3, as DNA: TGTGCCAGCAGCTCGAATACAGGGGGTACAGATACGCAGTATTTT.

The J gene is TRBJ1-5, the V gene TRBV7-9; no clear D. The CDR3 loop spans 12 amino acids. The germline V and J ends were trimmed by 3 bases and 9 bases, with 9 bases remaining between them. CDR1 is SEHNR and CDR2 is FQNEAQ in the germline V gene (reference sequence). The CDR3 DNA reads as TGTGCCAGCAGCTTTCTCAATTCGCCCCAGCATTTT. It is translated as CASSFLNSPQHF.

This clonotype was recorded a few times. The rearrangement joins TRBV20-1 to TRBJ1-2, with 7 bases lining up with TRBD1. Germline V gives CDR1 DFQATT, CDR2 SNEGSKA (reference sequence). V gave up 2 bases and J gave up 5 bases; unmatched junction bases: 5. CDR3 size: 13 residues. CDR3 sequence reads: CSARPRGGYGYTF. CDR3 coding DNA: TGCAGTGCTAGACCCAGGGGGGGGTATGGCTACACCTTC.

This clonotype was picked up a small number of times. The junction departs from the called germline gene at one end, perhaps through a read error. The genes are TRBV5-1 and TRBJ2-1, with D perhaps TRBD2 (6 bases). CDR1 is SGHRS, CDR2 YFSETQ, per germline. This CDR3 has 15 amino acids. The DNA of the CDR3 is TGTGCCAGCAGCTTAGCGGCTGGGTCCTACAATGAGCAGTTCTTC. Its translation: CASSLAAGSYNEQFF.

This clonotype was seen only a few times. V and J are TRBV24-1 and TRBJ1-2; D is ambiguous. CDR1 KGHDR and CDR2 SFDVKD come from the germline V gene. The CDR3 loop spans 11 amino acids. V shed 2 bases and J shed 7 bases, with 4 bases lying between them. CDR3 loop: CATSDYGGYTF. The CDR3 DNA is TGTGCCACCAGTGATTACGGTGGCTACACCTTC.

The rearrangement uses TRBV7-8 and TRBJ1-1; 7 nucleotides match TRBD1. Germline CDR1 and CDR2: SGHVS and FQNEAQ. With 6 bases clipped from V and 5 bases from J, the junction kept 6 bases outside the gene matches. This CDR3 comprises 13 residues. The CDR3: CASRQRGRTEAFF. The CDR3 DNA is TGTGCCAGCAGACAAAGGGGGCGAACTGAAGCTTTCTTT.

This clonotype turned up a few times. V is TRBV6-5 and J is TRBJ2-7; D is perhaps TRBD2 (5 bases). This CDR3 is 13 amino acids long. Trimming shortened V by 6 bases and J by 3 bases, and 12 bases separated the two germline ends. Germline V gene data show CDR1 as MNHEY and CDR2 as SVGAGI. CDR3 nucleotides: TGTGCCAGCAGGGAACGGGATCACTACGAGCAGTACTTC. Its translation is CASRERDHYEQYF.

On this clonotype itself: One end of the junction varies from germline; a read error may be responsible. This chain uses TRBV4-2 with TRBJ2-4; TRBD2 matches at 10 bases. The DNA end favors TRBJ2-7, so the J call may be wrong. Germline loops: CDR1 LGHNA, CDR2 YNFKEQ. The CDR3 sequence is 16 residues long. The CDR3 coding sequence is TGTGTCAGCAGCCAAGACGGGACTAGCGCGCCCTACGAGCAGTACTTC. This sequence encodes CVSSQDGTSAPYEQYF.

This clonotype appeared a few times. The rearrangement uses TRBV12-3 or TRBV12-4 and TRBJ1-1; possible D gene TRBD1, 5 bases. V gave up 5 bases and J gave up 5 bases, with 12 bases separating them. The CDR3 is 13 residues long. The CDR3 region has the DNA TGTGCCAGCAGTACATCCGGGACGACTGAAGCTTTCTTT. Translation: CASSTSGTTEAFF.

A single count supports this clonotype. The rearrangement uses TRBV11-1 and TRBJ2-7; possibly TRBD1 for D (5 bases). The V and J ends lost 5 bases and 0 bases respectively, with 14 bases between them. The CDR3 consists of 15 residues. Per the germline V gene, CDR1 is SGHAT and CDR2 is FQDESV (reference sequence). CDR3 coding DNA: TGTGCCAGCAGCCCGACAGCGACACTCTCCTACGAGCAGTACTTC. Amino acids: CASSPTATLSYEQYF.

This clonotype was seen a handful of times. The chain recombines TRBV6-5 with TRBJ2-3; 9 nucleotides line up with TRBD2. Germline V CDR1 and CDR2: MNHEY, SVGAGI. The V segment lost 2 bases and the J segment 2 bases; nucleotides outside the gene matches: 8. This CDR3 has 17 amino acids. The CDR3 DNA is TGTGCCAGCAGTTACATGGCTAGCGGGGCCTACACAGATACGCAGTATTTT. Protein product: CASSYMASGAYTDTQYF.

The chain has TRBV7-6 and TRBJ2-1; TRBD2 aligns across 12 bases. This CDR3 comprises 23 residues. J gave up 2 bases and V 5 bases, and 25 bases lay outside the gene matches. Per the germline V gene, CDR1 is SGHVS and CDR2 is FNYEAQ. The CDR3 region is CASSARTGNRTSGTPDAYNEQFF. The DNA for the CDR3 is TGTGCCAGCAGCGCTCGGACAGGTAATAGGACTAGCGGGACCCCTGACGCCTACAATGAGCAGTTCTTC.

This chain links TRBV20-1 with TRBJ1-2, with unresolved D. Germline V gene data show CDR1 as DFQATT and CDR2 as SNEGSKA (reference sequence). Trimming shortened V by 3 bases and J by 3 bases, and 5 bases separated the two germline ends. The CDR3 is 11 residues long. CDR3 nucleotide sequence: TGCAGTGCTAGGCAAGACTATGGCTACACCTTC. Protein sequence: CSARQDYGYTF.

With regard to this clonotype: This sequence may be a read error, since a much larger clone differs from it by one base. V usage is TRBV20-1 and J usage is TRBJ2-7; weak D call: TRBD2 (5 bases). CDR1 DFQATT and CDR2 SNEGSKA come from the germline V gene (reference sequence). CDR3 size: 12 residues. CDR3 protein: CNARSGSGEQYF. CDR3 DNA sequence: TGCAATGCTAGAAGTGGGTCGGGAGAGCAGTACTTC.

The J gene is TRBJ2-3, the V gene TRBV5-1; 9 bases are a match to TRBD1. The CDR3 totals 17 residues. Germline-derived CDR1 and CDR2 are SGHRS and YFSETQ. V trimming: 4 bases; J trimming: 7 bases; junction bases outside the gene matches: 16. The CDR3 DNA reads TGCGCCAGCAGCCTGCCTACAGGGGGCAATCGCGTATATACGCAGTATTTT. Translated, it gives CASSLPTGGNRVYTQYF.